This passage covers 32 T cell receptor beta chains from one sample sequenced in a study of T cell responses to AZD1222 COVID-19 vaccine. Assay: immunoSEQ multiplex PCR; the TCRdb copy retains only in-frame clones and omits some. The sample consists of 120,000 or so clones, around 93% of them appearing once. The specimen was peripheral blood, collected on day 0 of AZD1222 vaccination. Source of these receptors: an adult in good health.

CDR3 amino acids: CASSLGVMGFANTGELFF. CDR3 DNA: TGTGCCAGCAGTTTAGGGGTCATGGGTTTCGCGAACACCGGGGAGCTGTTTTTT. The J gene is TRBJ2-2, the V gene TRBV28; D is uncertain. V was cut by 2 bases and J by 0 bases, with 16 bases left in between. Per germline, CDR1 MDHEN and CDR2 SYDVKM. The CDR3 is 18 residues long. The entire variable domain, with the rest obtained from reference TRBV28 and TRBJ2-2, is as follows: DVKVTQSSRYLVKRTGEKVFLECVQDMDHENMFWYRQDPGLGLRLIYFSYDVKMKEKGDIPEGYSVSREKKERFSLILESASTNQTSMYLCASSLGVMGFANTGELFFGEGSRLTVL.

The CDR3 here is CASTLGGELFF. In nucleotides, the CDR3 is TGTGCCAGCACCCTAGGCGGGGAGCTGTTTTTT. V and J are TRBV6-5 and TRBJ2-2; D gene uncertain. The germline CDR1 and CDR2 sequences are MNHEY and SVGAGI. The CDR3 spans 11 residues. V was shortened by 7 bases and J by 7 bases, with 7 bases between the two germline ends.

The chain links TRBV11-2 to TRBJ2-7, with 7 bases lining up with TRBD1. Germline CDR1 and CDR2: SGHAT and FQNNGV. The CDR3 contains 16 residues. Trimming removed 1 base from V and 4 bases from J; junction bases left unmatched: 10. CDR3 loop: CASSLVTTGQAYEQYF. The CDR3 DNA follows: TGTGCCAGCAGCTTAGTTACGACAGGACAGGCGTACGAGCAGTACTTC.

The chain joins TRBV19 to TRBJ1-1; D not certain. The CDR3 loop spans 13 amino acids. Germline assignment: CDR1 LNHDA and CDR2 SQIVND (reference sequence). Trimming removed 6 bases from V and 2 bases from J, with 10 bases in between. The CDR3 is CASSLSDNTEAFF. DNA for the CDR3: TGTGCCAGTAGCCTATCAGATAACACTGAAGCTTTCTTT.

J is TRBJ1-4 and V is TRBV5-4, with D possibly matching TRBD1 (5 bases). This CDR3 has 15 residues. V shed 0 bases and J shed 2 bases, with 8 bases lying between them. CDR1 is SGHNT and CDR2 is YYREEE in the germline V gene (reference sequence). CDR3 DNA sequence: TGTGCCAGCAGCTTGGGAGGGGTGACTAATGAAAAACTGTTTTTT. It encodes CASSLGGVTNEKLFF.

This chain joins TRBV27 and TRBJ2-6; the match to TRBD2 covers 7 bases. Germline values: CDR1 MNHEY, CDR2 SMNVEV (reference sequence). The length of the CDR3 is 17 residues. The V and J ends lost 1 base and 0 bases, in that order; junction bases with no gene match: 3. CDR3 in amino acids: CASSLWGGNSGANVLTF. The CDR3 bases are TGTGCCAGCAGTTTATGGGGAGGGAACTCTGGGGCCAACGTCCTGACTTTC.

V gene TRBV13 combines with J gene TRBJ1-1; D gene ambiguous. The CDR3 totals 12 residues. The ends were cut back, 5 bases at V and 6 bases at J, with 10 bases in the middle. Looked up from germline, CDR1 is PRHDT and CDR2 is FYEKMQ (reference sequence). As DNA, the CDR3 is TGTGCCAGCAGCCCCCACATCGCTGAAGCTTTCTTT. Its translation is CASSPHIAEAFF.

The chain combines TRBV7-2 with TRBJ2-7; maybe TRBD2 (6 bases). The germline V gene encodes CDR1 SGHTA and CDR2 FQGNSA. The ends were cut back, 7 bases at V and 7 bases at J, with 20 bases in the middle. The CDR3 runs to 14 residues. The CDR3 sequence: CASNGGLGGGEQYF. CDR3 DNA sequence: TGTGCCAGCAATGGCGGACTGGGGGGAGGTGAGCAGTACTTC.

The chain combines TRBV4-1 with TRBJ1-6; 9 nucleotides match TRBD1. CDR3 length equals 15 residues. The germline gives CDR1 MGHRA, CDR2 YSYEKL. Unmatched junction bases numbered 10, after V lost 8 bases and J lost 8 bases. CDR3 DNA sequence: TGCGCCAGCCAAGACATACAGGGGGCTGATTCACCCCTCCACTTT. Translation: CASQDIQGADSPLHF.

The chain joins TRBV27 to TRBJ1-2; possible D gene TRBD1, 5 bases. CDR1 and CDR2 from the germline V gene are MNHEY and SMNVEV (reference sequence). The CDR3 sequence is 14 residues long. Trimming cost V 5 bases and J 5 bases, with 15 bases left between them. The CDR3 nucleotides are TGTGCCAGCAGTAAAGCCCCAGGGCTGTATGGCTACACCTTC. Its protein product is CASSKAPGLYGYTF.

V is TRBV19 and J is TRBJ2-7; perhaps TRBD1 as D (5 bases). The CDR3 is 15 residues long. With 6 bases removed from V and 2 bases from J, the gap between germline ends came to 17 bases. From germline, CDR1 is LNHDA and CDR2 SQIVND (reference sequence). CDR3 sequence: CASREKGQLAYEQYF. The CDR3 DNA sequence: TGTGCCAGTAGAGAGAAGGGGCAGTTAGCCTACGAGCAGTACTTC.

The genes are TRBV2 and TRBJ2-1; 9 nucleotides line up with TRBD1. Germline V gene lookup returns CDR1 SNHLY and CDR2 FYNNEI. The CDR3 has 16 residues. J gave up 7 bases and V 1 base, and 8 bases lay outside the gene matches. CDR3 sequence (DNA): TGTGCCAGCAGTGAAGGGTACAGGGGGCGCGGTAATGAGCAGTTCTTC. It codes for CASSEGYRGRGNEQFF. The full variable domain, with the rest looked up from reference TRBV2 and TRBJ2-1, is EPEVTQTPSHQVTQMGQEVILRCVPISNHLYFYWYRQILGQKVEFLVSFYNNEISEKSEIFDDQFSVERPDGSNFTLKIRSTKLEDSAMYFCASSEGYRGRGNEQFFGPGTRLTVL.

CDR3 coding DNA: TGTGCCAGTAGTATATCATTACAGGGGGCGAGCGGCTACACCTTC. It encodes CASSISLQGASGYTF. The chain combines TRBV19 with TRBJ1-2; 9 bases agree with TRBD1. The CDR3 runs to 15 residues. V shed 2 bases, J shed 8 bases, and the junction held 9 bases outside the gene matches. Germline V gene lookup returns CDR1 LNHDA and CDR2 SQIVND (reference sequence).

V gene TRBV6-2 or TRBV6-3 combines with J gene TRBJ1-5; D not certain. The CDR3 spans 13 residues. Germline V gives CDR1 MNHEY, CDR2 SVGEGT. V lost 2 bases, J lost 8 bases, and 10 bases lay in between. For the CDR3, the DNA is TGTGCCAGCAGTTACGGAGAGTGGGAGCCCCAGCATTTT. It specifies CASSYGEWEPQHF.

The chain uses TRBV6-2 or TRBV6-3 and TRBJ2-7; TRBD1 aligns across 10 bases. The CDR3 extends over 16 amino acids. Trimming removed 6 bases from V and 7 bases from J; junction bases left unmatched: 15. Germline CDR1 and CDR2: MNHEY and SVGEGT. CDR3 loop: CASSQTRDRGRLEQYF. CDR3 sequence (DNA): TGTGCCAGCAGCCAGACCCGGGACAGGGGTCGATTAGAGCAGTACTTC.

The chain recombines TRBV5-1 with TRBJ1-1; tentative D call: TRBD1 (5 bases). V gave up 4 bases and J gave up 0 bases, with 19 bases separating them. The CDR3 loop spans 17 amino acids. Germline CDR1 is SGHRS and CDR2 is YFSETQ. CDR3 residues: CASSITGTPNMNTEAFF. The CDR3 DNA sequence: TGCGCCAGCAGCATAACCGGGACCCCTAACATGAACACTGAAGCTTTCTTT.

The rearrangement uses TRBV19 and TRBJ1-3; D possibly corresponds to TRBD1 (5 bases). The V end was cut by 4 bases, the J end by 0 bases, with 13 bases between. The CDR3 is 16 residues long. Germline CDR1 reads LNHDA; CDR2 reads SQIVND (reference sequence). CDR3 coding DNA: TGTGCCAGTAGTACCCCCAGGGAGAACTCTGGAAACACCATATATTTT. Its translation is CASSTPRENSGNTIYF. The full variable domain, its missing parts supplied by reference TRBV19 and TRBJ1-3, is DGGITQSPKYLFRKEGQNVTLSCEQNLNHDAMYWYRQDPGQGLRLIYYSQIVNDFQKGDIAEGYSVSREKKESFPLTVTSAQKNPTAFYLCASSTPRENSGNTIYFGEGSWLTVV.

This rearrangement joins TRBV7-8 to TRBJ1-1; 10 bases align to TRBD1. With 1 base clipped from V and 4 bases from J, the junction kept 12 bases outside the gene matches. The CDR3 totals 18 residues. Germline V gives CDR1 SGHVS, CDR2 FQNEAQ. The CDR3 here is CASSLGDRGPALGTEAFF. The CDR3 nucleotides are TGTGCCAGCAGCTTAGGGGACAGGGGACCGGCTTTGGGCACTGAAGCTTTCTTT.

For this clone: The junction and the germline gene differ at one end; a read error may be behind it. The V call is TRBV7-7, the J call TRBJ2-7; 8 bases are a match to TRBD2. CDR3 length equals 16 residues. Germline values: CDR1 SSHAT, CDR2 FNYEAQ (reference sequence). The CDR3 reads CASSLGLAGTSSEQYF. The DNA of the CDR3 is TGTGCTAGCAGCTTAGGTTTAGCGGGGACTTCTTCGGAGCAGTACTTC.

The J gene is TRBJ2-5, the V gene TRBV7-2; 10 bases are a match to TRBD2. CDR1 and CDR2 from the germline V gene are SGHTA and FQGNSA. V was pared by 5 bases and J by 0 bases, with 12 bases of the junction left unmatched. The CDR3 consists of 18 residues. The CDR3: CASSPHAQTSGYQETQYF. The DNA for the CDR3 is TGTGCCAGCAGCCCCCACGCCCAGACTAGCGGGTACCAAGAGACCCAGTACTTC.

The rearrangement links TRBV11-2 to TRBJ1-1; D is unresolved. V was trimmed by 1 base and J by 1 base, leaving 16 bases between them. Germline loops: CDR1 SGHAT, CDR2 FQNNGV. The CDR3 covers 17 residues. CDR3 nucleotides: TGTGCCAGCAGCTTAGGGCTTTCGGGGAGAGGGAACACTGAAGCTTTCTTT. It translates to CASSLGLSGRGNTEAFF.

J is TRBJ2-3 and V is TRBV29-1; 8 nucleotides match TRBD2. Germline loops: CDR1 SQVTM, CDR2 ANQGSEA. This CDR3 region has 16 residues. V trimming: 6 bases; J trimming: 2 bases; junction bases outside the gene matches: 13. The CDR3 sequence is CSVQTLAGGYTDTQYF. The CDR3 nucleotides read TGCAGCGTCCAAACCCTCGCGGGGGGATACACAGATACGCAGTATTTT.

This chain links TRBV9 with TRBJ1-2; tentatively, D is TRBD1 (5 bases). Germline V gene lookup returns CDR1 SGDLS and CDR2 YYNGEE. V was trimmed by 6 bases and J by 0 bases, leaving 12 bases between them. This CDR3 region has 14 residues. In DNA, the CDR3 is TGTGCCAGCACCCGGGACTCAGCTAACTATGGCTACACCTTC. The encoded protein is CASTRDSANYGYTF.

This sequence joins TRBV4-2 and TRBJ2-2; 8 bases match TRBD1. CDR1 and CDR2 (germline): LGHNA, YNFKEQ. This CDR3 comprises 17 residues. Unmatched junction bases numbered 10, after V lost 0 bases and J lost 7 bases. DNA for the CDR3: TGTGCCAGCAGCCAAGAGAAGTTTCCAGGGGGCAACGGGGAGCTGTTTTTT. Protein product: CASSQEKFPGGNGELFF.

The chain combines TRBV6-2 or TRBV6-3 with TRBJ1-1; no definite D call. Germline lookup yields CDR1 MNHEY and CDR2 SVGEGT. V shed 2 bases and J shed 0 bases, with 13 bases lying between them. CDR3 length: 16 amino acids. CDR3 DNA sequence: TGTGCCAGCAGTTACCCCGTCGCCGGGATGAACACTGAAGCTTTCTTT. Its translation: CASSYPVAGMNTEAFF.

The chain recombines TRBV3-1 (or the pseudogene TRBV3-2) with TRBJ2-2, with D possibly TRBD2 on 5 matching bases. Trimming took 3 bases from V and 3 from J, leaving 11 bases between them. The CDR3 is 15 residues long. From germline, CDR1 is LGHDT and CDR2 YNNKEL (reference sequence). In DNA, the CDR3 is TGTGCCAGCAGCCATGGCAGGCGGGACACCGGGGAGCTGTTTTTT. Its translation: CASSHGRRDTGELFF.

The chain couples TRBV5-6 to TRBJ2-3; D unresolved. Trimming removed 3 bases from V and 0 bases from J, with 11 bases in between. There are 15 residues in the CDR3. Germline V gives CDR1 SGHDT, CDR2 YYEEEE. Here the CDR3 reads CASSSGDISTDTQYF. CDR3 DNA: TGTGCCAGCAGCTCAGGAGACATTAGCACAGATACGCAGTATTTT.

J is TRBJ2-7 and V is TRBV7-2, with D unresolved. Germline CDR1 SGHTA, CDR2 FQGNSA. Deletions cut 6 bases from V and 9 bases from J, with 24 bases between. The CDR3 has 15 residues. The CDR3 nucleotides read TGTGCCAGCAGGGCGCAGGCGGTCATGCCAGGCGGGCAGTACTTC. The encoded protein is CASRAQAVMPGGQYF.

In this sample, this clone turned up once. The CDR3 DNA is TGTGCCAGCCAAGAGGCGGGTGGGACAGATACGCAGTATTTT. Translated, it gives CASQEAGGTDTQYF. The chain is built from TRBV19 and TRBJ2-3; TRBD2 might be the D (5 bases). Germline-derived CDR1 and CDR2 are LNHDA and SQIVND (reference sequence). This CDR3 spans 14 amino acids. Trimming took 9 bases from V and 3 from J, leaving 16 bases between them.

The chain couples TRBV7-9 to TRBJ1-1, with D unclear. The V gene lost 2 bases and the J gene lost 0 bases, with 10 bases spanning the gap. CDR1 is SEHNR, CDR2 FQNEAQ, per germline (reference sequence). The CDR3 length is 15 residues. DNA for the CDR3: TGTGCCAGCAGCTTAATAGGTAAGATGAACACTGAAGCTTTCTTT. Protein sequence: CASSLIGKMNTEAFF.

The genes are TRBV7-9 and TRBJ2-5, with a tentative D call TRBD1 (5 bases). There are 14 residues in the CDR3. Trimming shortened V by 4 bases and J by 4 bases, and 13 bases separated the two germline ends. CDR1 is SEHNR, CDR2 FQNEAQ, per germline (reference sequence). As DNA, the CDR3 is TGTGCCAGCAGCTCTCCGAAGGGGCGAGAGACCCAGTACTTC. Translated, it gives CASSSPKGRETQYF.

This clone was found once. The genes are TRBV19 and TRBJ2-1; D may be TRBD2 (6 bases). Trimming took 5 bases from V and 10 from J, leaving 21 bases between them. Germline lookup yields CDR1 LNHDA and CDR2 SQIVND (reference sequence). The CDR3 consists of 15 residues. The CDR3 protein is CASSVGLGTGGEQFF. The CDR3 DNA sequence: TGTGCCAGTAGTGTGGGACTCGGGACGGGCGGCGAGCAGTTCTTC.